Only a few counts were recorded for the clone carrying this TCR beta chain. This entry is derived from a study of blood T cells in healthy people across ages. Combining a sample-barcoded 5' primer with a J-beta primer mix, a second PCR ran for about 7 to 11 cycles. TCRdb analysed the 5' RACE reads with MiXCR anew, one entry per CDR3 protein. The sample carries 800,000 to 950,000 distinct CDR3 sequences, 35% to 40% recorded once. The CDR3 spans 16 residues. The germline V gene encodes CDR1 SGHTA and CDR2 FQGNSA. Trimming cost V 4 bases and J 3 bases, with 15 bases left between them. The rearrangement joins TRBV7-2 to TRBJ1-4; no firm D call. The material sequenced was blood. This receptor was taken from a man aged 18 to 35 in good health. The CDR3 loop is CASSSEGPRANEKLFF. CDR3 bases: TGTGCCAGCAGCTCCGAGGGCCCTCGGGCTAATGAAAAACTGTTTTTT.